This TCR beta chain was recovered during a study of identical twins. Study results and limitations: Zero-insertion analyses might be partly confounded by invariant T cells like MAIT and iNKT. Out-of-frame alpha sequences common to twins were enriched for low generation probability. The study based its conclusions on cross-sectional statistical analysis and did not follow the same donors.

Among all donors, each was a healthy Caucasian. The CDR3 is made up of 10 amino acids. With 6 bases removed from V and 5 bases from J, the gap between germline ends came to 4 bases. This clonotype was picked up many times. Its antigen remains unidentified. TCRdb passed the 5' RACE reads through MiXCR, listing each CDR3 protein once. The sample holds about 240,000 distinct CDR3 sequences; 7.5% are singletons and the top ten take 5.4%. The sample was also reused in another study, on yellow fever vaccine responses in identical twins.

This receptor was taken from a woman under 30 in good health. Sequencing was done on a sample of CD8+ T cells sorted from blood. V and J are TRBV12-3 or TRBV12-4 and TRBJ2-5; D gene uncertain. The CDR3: CASRGETQYF. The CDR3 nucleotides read TGTGCCAGCAGGGGGGAGACCCAGTACTTC.